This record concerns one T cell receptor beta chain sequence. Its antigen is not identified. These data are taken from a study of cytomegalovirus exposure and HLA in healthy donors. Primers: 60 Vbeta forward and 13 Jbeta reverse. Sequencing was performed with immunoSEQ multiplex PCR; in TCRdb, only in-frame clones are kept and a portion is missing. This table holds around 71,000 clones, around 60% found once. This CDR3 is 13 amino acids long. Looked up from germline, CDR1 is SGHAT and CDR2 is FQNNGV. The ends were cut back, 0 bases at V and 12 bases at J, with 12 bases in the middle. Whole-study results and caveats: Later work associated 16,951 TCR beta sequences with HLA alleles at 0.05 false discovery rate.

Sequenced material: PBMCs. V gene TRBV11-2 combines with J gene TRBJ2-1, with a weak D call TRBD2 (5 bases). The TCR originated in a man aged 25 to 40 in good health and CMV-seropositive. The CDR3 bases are TGTGCCAGCAGCTTAGAGACGGGCGGAGGGCAGTTCTTC. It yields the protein CASSLETGGGQFF.